This paragraph covers one T cell receptor beta chain sequence. The sample is drawn from a study of patients and donors after allogeneic stem cell transplantation. The length of the CDR3 is 13 residues. The germline V gene has CDR1 DFQATT and CDR2 SNEGSKA (reference sequence). TCRdb re-derived calls from the RT-PCR reads in MiXCR, one entry per CDR3 protein. The table includes 200,000 to 250,000 distinct CDR3 sequences, 13% to 15% detected once. The sample consisted of blood, either unsorted or a sorted T cell fraction (not recorded which). The TCR originated in a human donor who was either an allogeneic HSCT recipient or a stem cell or donor lymphocyte infusion donor (not recorded which). It is not recorded whose cells these are; they may come from a transplant donor. This sequence joins TRBV20-1 and TRBJ1-6; D is undetermined. The CDR3 protein is CTALSSYNSPLHF. For the CDR3, the DNA is TGCACCGCACTAAGCTCCTATAATTCACCCCTCCACTTT.